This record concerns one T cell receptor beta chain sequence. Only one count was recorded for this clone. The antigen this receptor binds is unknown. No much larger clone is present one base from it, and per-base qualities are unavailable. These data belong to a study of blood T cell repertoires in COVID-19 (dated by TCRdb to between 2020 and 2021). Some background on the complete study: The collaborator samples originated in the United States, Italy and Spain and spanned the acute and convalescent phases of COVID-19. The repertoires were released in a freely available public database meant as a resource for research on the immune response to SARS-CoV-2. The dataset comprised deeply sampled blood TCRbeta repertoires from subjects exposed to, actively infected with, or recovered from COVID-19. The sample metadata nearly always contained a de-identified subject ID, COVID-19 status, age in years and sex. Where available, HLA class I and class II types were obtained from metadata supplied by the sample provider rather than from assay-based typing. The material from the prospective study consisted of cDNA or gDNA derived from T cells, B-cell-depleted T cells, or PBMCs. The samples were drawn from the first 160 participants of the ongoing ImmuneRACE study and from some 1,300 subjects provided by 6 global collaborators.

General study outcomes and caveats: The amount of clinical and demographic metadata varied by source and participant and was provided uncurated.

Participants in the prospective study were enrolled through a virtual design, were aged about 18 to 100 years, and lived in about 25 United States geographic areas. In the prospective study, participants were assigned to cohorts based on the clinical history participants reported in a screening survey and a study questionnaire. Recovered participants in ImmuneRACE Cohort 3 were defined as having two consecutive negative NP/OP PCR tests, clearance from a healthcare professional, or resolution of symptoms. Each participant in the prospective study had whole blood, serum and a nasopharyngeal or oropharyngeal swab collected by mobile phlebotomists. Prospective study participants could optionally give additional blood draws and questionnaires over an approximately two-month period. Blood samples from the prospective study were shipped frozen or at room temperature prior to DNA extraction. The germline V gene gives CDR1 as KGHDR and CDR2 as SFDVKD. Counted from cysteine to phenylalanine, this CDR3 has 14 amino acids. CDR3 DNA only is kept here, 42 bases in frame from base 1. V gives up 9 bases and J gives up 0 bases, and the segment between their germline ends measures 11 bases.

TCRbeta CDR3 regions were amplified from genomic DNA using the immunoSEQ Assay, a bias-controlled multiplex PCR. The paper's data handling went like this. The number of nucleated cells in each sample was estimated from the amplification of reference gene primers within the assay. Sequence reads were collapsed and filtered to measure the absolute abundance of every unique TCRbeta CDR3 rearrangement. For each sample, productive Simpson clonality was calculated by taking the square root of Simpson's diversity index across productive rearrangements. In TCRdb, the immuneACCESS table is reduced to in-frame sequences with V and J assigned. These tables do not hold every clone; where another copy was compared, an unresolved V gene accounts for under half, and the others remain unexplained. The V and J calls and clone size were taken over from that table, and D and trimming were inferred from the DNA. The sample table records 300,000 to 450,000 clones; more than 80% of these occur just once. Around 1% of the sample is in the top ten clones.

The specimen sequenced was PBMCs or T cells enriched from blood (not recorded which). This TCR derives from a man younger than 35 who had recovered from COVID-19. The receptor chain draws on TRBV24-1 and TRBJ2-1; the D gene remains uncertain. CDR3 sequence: CATSRSGSYNEQFF. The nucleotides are TGTGCCACCTCTCGGAGTGGCTCCTACAATGAGCAGTTCTTC.